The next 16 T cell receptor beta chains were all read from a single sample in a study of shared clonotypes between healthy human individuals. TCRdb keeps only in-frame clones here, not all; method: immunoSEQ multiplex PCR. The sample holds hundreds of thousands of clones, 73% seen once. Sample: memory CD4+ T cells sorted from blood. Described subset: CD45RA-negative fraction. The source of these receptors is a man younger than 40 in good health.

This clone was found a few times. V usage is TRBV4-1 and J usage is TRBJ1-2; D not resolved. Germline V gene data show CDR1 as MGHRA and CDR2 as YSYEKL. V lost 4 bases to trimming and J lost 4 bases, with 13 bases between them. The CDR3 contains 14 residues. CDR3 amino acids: CASSLQTETYGYTF. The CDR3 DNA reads TGCGCCAGCAGCCTACAAACAGAAACCTATGGCTACACCTTC.

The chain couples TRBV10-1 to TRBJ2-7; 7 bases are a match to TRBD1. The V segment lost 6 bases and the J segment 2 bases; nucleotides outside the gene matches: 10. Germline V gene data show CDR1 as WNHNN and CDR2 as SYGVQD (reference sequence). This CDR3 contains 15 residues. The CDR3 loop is CASSSTRDRTYEQYF. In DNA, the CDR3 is TGCGCCAGCAGCTCCACCCGGGACAGAACCTACGAGCAGTACTTC.

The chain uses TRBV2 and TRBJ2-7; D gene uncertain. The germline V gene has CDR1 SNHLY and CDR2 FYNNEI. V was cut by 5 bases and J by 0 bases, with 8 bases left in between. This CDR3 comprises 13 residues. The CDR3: CASSYGISYEQYF. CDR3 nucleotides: TGTGCCAGCAGTTACGGAATCTCCTACGAGCAGTACTTC.

The chain's CDR3 is CASSQDTRRPWADTQYF. CDR3 coding DNA: TGCGCCAGCAGCCAAGATACACGGCGACCATGGGCAGATACGCAGTATTTT. This chain connects TRBV4-3 to TRBJ2-3; no definite D call. The V and J ends lost 0 bases and 4 bases respectively, with 17 bases between them. Per germline, CDR1 LGHNA and CDR2 YSLEER. The CDR3 is 17 amino acids.

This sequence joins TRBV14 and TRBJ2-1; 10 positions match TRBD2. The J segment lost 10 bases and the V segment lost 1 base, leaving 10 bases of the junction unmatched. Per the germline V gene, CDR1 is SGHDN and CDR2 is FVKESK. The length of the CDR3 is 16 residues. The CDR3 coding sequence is TGTGCCAGCAGCCAAGGACTAGCGGGTAGACACAGGGAGCAGTTCTTC. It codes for CASSQGLAGRHREQFF.

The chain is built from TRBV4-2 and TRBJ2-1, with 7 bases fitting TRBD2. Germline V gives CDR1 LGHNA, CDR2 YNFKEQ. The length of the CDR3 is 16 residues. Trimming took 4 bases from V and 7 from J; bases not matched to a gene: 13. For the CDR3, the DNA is TGTGCCAGCAGCCGGGTTTCCGCGAGCGGGACGAATGAGCAGTTCTTC. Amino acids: CASSRVSASGTNEQFF.

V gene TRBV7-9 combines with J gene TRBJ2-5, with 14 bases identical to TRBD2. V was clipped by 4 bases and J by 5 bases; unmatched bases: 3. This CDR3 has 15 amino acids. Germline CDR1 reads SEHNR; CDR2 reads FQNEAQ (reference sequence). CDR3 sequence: CASSYRLAGGETQYF. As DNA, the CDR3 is TGTGCCAGCAGCTACAGACTAGCGGGAGGGGAGACCCAGTACTTC. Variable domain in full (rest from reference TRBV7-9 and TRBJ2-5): DTGVSQNPRHKITKRGQNVTFRCDPISEHNRLYWYRQTLGQGPEFLTYFQNEAQLEKSRLLSDRFSAERPKGSFSTLEIQRTEQGDSAMYLCASSYRLAGGETQYFGPGTRLLVL.

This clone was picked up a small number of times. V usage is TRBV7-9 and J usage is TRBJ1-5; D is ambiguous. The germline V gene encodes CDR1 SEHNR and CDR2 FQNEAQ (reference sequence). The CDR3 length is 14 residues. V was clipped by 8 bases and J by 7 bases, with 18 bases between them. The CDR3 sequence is CASAPSRLSQPQHF. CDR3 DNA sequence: TGTGCCAGCGCCCCCAGTCGGTTGTCGCAGCCCCAGCATTTT.

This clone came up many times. CDR3 loop: CASSLGPDTQYF. CDR3 nucleotide sequence: TGTGCCAGCAGCTTAGGGCCTGATACGCAGTATTTT. The chain recombines TRBV7-9 with TRBJ2-3, with D unresolved. CDR1 is SEHNR, CDR2 FQNEAQ, per germline (reference sequence). This CDR3 region has 12 residues. V lost 1 base and J 6 bases, leaving 5 bases between the germline ends.

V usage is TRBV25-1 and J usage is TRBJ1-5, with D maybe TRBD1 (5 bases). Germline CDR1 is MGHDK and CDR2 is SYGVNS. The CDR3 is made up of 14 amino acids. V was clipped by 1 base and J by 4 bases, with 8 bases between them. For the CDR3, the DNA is TGTGCCAGCAGTGAATGGGAGGGGAATCAGCCCCAGCATTTT. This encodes CASSEWEGNQPQHF. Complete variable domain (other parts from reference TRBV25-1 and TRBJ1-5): EADIYQTPRYLVIGTGKKITLECSQTMGHDKMYWYQQDPGMELHLIHYSYGVNSTEKGDLSSESTVSRIRTEHFPLTLESARPSHTSQYLCASSEWEGNQPQHFGDGTRLSIL.

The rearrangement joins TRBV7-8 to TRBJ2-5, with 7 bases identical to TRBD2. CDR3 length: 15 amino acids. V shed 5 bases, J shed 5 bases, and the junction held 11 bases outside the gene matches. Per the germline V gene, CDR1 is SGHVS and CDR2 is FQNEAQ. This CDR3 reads CASSPAGRGVETQYF. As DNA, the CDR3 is TGTGCCAGCAGCCCAGCCGGACGGGGGGTGGAGACCCAGTACTTC.

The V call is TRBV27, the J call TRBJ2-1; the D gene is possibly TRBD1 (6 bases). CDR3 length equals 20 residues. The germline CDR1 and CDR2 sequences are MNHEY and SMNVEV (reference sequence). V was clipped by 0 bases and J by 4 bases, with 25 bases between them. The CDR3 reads CASSLSRGTSEGLWYNEQFF. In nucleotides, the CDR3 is TGTGCCAGCAGTTTATCGAGGGGGACCTCCGAGGGGCTGTGGTACAATGAGCAGTTCTTC.

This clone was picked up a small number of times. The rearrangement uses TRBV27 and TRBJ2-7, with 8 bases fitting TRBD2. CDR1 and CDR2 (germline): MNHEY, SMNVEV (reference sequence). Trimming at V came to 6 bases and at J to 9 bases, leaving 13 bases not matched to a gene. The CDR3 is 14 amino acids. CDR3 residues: CASSTAGAPRVQYF. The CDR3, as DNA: TGTGCCAGCAGCACAGCGGGAGCCCCCCGCGTGCAGTACTTC.

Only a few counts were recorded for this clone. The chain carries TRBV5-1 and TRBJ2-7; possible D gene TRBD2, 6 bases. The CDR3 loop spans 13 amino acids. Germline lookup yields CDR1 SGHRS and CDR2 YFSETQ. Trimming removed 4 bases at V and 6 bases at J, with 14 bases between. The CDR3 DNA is TGCGCCAGCAGCCCCGGAGGGGTCGGCGAGCAGTACTTC. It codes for CASSPGGVGEQYF.

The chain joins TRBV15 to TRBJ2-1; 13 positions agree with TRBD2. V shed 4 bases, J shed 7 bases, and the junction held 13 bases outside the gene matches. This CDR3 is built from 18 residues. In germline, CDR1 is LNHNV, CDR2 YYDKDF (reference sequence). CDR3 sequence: CATSKSGLAGPTANEQFF. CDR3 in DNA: TGTGCCACCAGCAAATCGGGACTAGCGGGACCAACTGCAAATGAGCAGTTCTTC. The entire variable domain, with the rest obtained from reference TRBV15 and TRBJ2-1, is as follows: DAMVIQNPRYQVTQFGKPVTLSCSQTLNHNVMYWYQQKSSQAPKLLFHYYDKDFNNEADTPDNFQSRRPNTSFCFLDIRSPGLGDTAMYLCATSKSGLAGPTANEQFFGPGTRLTVL.

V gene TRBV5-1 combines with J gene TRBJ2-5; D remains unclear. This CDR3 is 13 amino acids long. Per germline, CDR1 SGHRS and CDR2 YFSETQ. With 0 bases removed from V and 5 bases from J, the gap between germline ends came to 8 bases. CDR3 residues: CASSLVPLETQYF. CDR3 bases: TGCGCCAGCAGCTTGGTCCCCCTCGAGACCCAGTACTTC.